Below are 18 T cell receptor beta chains sequenced from a single sample in a study of T cell repertoires in cytomegalovirus infection. TCRdb redid the calling of the reads with MiXCR, one entry per CDR3 protein. The sample carries some 43,000 distinct CDR3 sequences, 20% to 25% recorded once. Which antigens these TCRs recognize remains unknown. Sequences were derived from CD8+ T cells from cultured PBMCs, sampled from culture after CMV antigen stimulation. The receptors were sampled from a human donor in good health (CMV status not recorded). Some clones in this sample may be carry-over from other donors' samples.

This clonotype showed up many times. This chain joins TRBV7-6 and TRBJ2-7, with D perhaps TRBD1 (6 bases). CDR3 length: 14 amino acids. Germline V gene lookup returns CDR1 SGHVS and CDR2 FNYEAQ. Trimming shortened V by 3 bases and J by 4 bases, and 13 bases separated the two germline ends. CDR3 DNA sequence: TGTGCCAGCAGCTTGGAACAGGGAAGATACGAGCAGTACTTC. Its protein is CASSLEQGRYEQYF.

The gene calls are TRBV7-2 and TRBJ2-1; TRBD2 matches 11 bases. Germline-derived CDR1 and CDR2 are SGHTA and FQGNSA. Trimming cost V 5 bases and J 9 bases; bases outside gene matches: 3. CDR3 length: 13 amino acids. CDR3: CASSLGLAVEQFF. Here the CDR3 DNA reads TGTGCCAGCAGCCTGGGACTAGCGGTTGAGCAGTTCTTC.

This clonotype was observed a few times. The chain couples TRBV4-3 to TRBJ1-4, with 8 bases fitting TRBD1. The CDR3 is made up of 15 amino acids. With 3 bases clipped from V and 5 bases from J, the junction kept 5 bases outside the gene matches. CDR1 is LGHNA and CDR2 is YSLEER in the germline V gene. The CDR3 is CASSHDRGQNEKLFF. The CDR3 coding sequence is TGCGCCAGCAGCCATGACAGGGGTCAGAATGAAAAACTGTTTTTT.

This sequence joins TRBV7-2 and TRBJ1-3; D may be TRBD1 (5 bases). This CDR3 is built from 16 residues. Germline V lookup: CDR1 SGHTA, CDR2 FQGNSA. V was trimmed by 2 bases and J by 1 base, leaving 12 bases between them. CDR3: CASSLNGGASGNTIYF. CDR3 nucleotides: TGTGCCAGCAGCTTAAATGGGGGAGCGTCTGGAAACACCATATATTTT.

This clonotype was seen a few times. The V and J genes are TRBV7-2 and TRBJ2-1; 12 positions match TRBD2. V was pared by 2 bases and J by 7 bases, with 6 bases of the junction left unmatched. The CDR3 is 16 amino acids. Per germline, CDR1 SGHTA and CDR2 FQGNSA. CDR3 loop: CASSLWASGGANEQFF. CDR3 bases: TGTGCCAGCAGCTTATGGGCTAGCGGGGGGGCGAATGAGCAGTTCTTC.

With regard to this clonotype: A clone one base away is much larger, so this may be a read error. CDR3 nucleotide sequence: TGTGCCAGCAGCTTAGAATCGGCCAGGGGCAGGATCGGGGCCAACGTCCTGACTTTC. Amino acid sequence: CASSLESARGRIGANVLTF. The chain couples TRBV7-2 to TRBJ2-6, with a tentative D call TRBD1 (6 bases). Germline values: CDR1 SGHTA, CDR2 FQGNSA. V lost 1 base and J lost 4, with 20 bases in between. The CDR3 has 19 amino acids.

The chain uses TRBV5-1 and TRBJ2-6, with D perhaps matching TRBD1 (6 bases). CDR3 length: 18 amino acids. Germline values: CDR1 SGHRS, CDR2 YFSETQ. The V and J ends lost 4 bases and 1 base respectively, with 18 bases between them. The CDR3, as DNA: TGCGCCAGCAGCCCCTGGTGGGGACAACATTCTGGGGCCAACGTCCTGACTTTC. This gives the protein CASSPWWGQHSGANVLTF.

The chain couples TRBV12-3 or TRBV12-4 to TRBJ2-7, with 8 bases identical to TRBD1. Trimming at V came to 7 bases and at J to 6 bases, leaving 8 bases not matched to a gene. CDR3 length: 13 amino acids. The CDR3 spells CASTWTGTSEQYF. CDR3 nucleotide sequence: TGTGCCAGCACCTGGACAGGGACGAGCGAGCAGTACTTC.

The rearrangement links TRBV7-6 to TRBJ2-3; 10 nucleotides align to TRBD2. The V segment lost 7 bases and the J segment 5 bases; nucleotides outside the gene matches: 6. There are 14 residues in the CDR3. The germline V gene encodes CDR1 SGHVS and CDR2 FNYEAQ. In DNA, the CDR3 is TGTGCCAGCACGCCAGCGGGAGGGATAGATACGCAGTATTTT. As protein: CASTPAGGIDTQYF.

This chain connects TRBV29-1 to TRBJ2-1; TRBD1 matches at 9 bases. CDR1 SQVTM and CDR2 ANQGSEA come from the germline V gene. CDR3 length: 15 residues. The V segment lost 3 bases and the J segment 5 bases; nucleotides outside the gene matches: 8. The CDR3, as DNA: TGCAGCGTTGAGGAAACAGGGGGCTTGAACAATGAGCAGTTCTTC. As protein: CSVEETGGLNNEQFF.

This clonotype was recorded at least ten times. The V and J genes are TRBV6-2 or TRBV6-3 and TRBJ2-7; the D is unclear. V gave up 4 bases and J gave up 1 base, with 11 bases separating them. The CDR3 length is 14 residues. Per germline, CDR1 MNHEY and CDR2 SVGEGT. CDR3 protein: CASSLLAPSYEQYF. As DNA, the CDR3 is TGTGCCAGCAGTTTATTAGCTCCTTCCTACGAGCAGTACTTC.

This clonotype was counted only a few times. The chain combines TRBV7-2 with TRBJ2-3, with D possibly being TRBD1 (6 bases). With 2 bases removed from V and 1 base from J, the gap between germline ends came to 10 bases. This CDR3 contains 15 residues. Germline V CDR1 and CDR2: SGHTA, FQGNSA. CDR3 in amino acids: CASSLNRVGTDTQYF. The CDR3 coding sequence is TGTGCCAGCAGCTTAAACAGGGTGGGCACAGATACGCAGTATTTT.

This chain joins TRBV7-2 and TRBJ2-3; D is unresolved. The germline CDR1 and CDR2 sequences are SGHTA and FQGNSA. The V gene lost 2 bases and the J gene lost 4 bases, with 10 bases spanning the gap. CDR3 size: 14 residues. CDR3 in amino acids: CASSLTRRPDTQYF. CDR3 nucleotide sequence: TGTGCCAGCAGCTTAACCCGGCGCCCAGATACGCAGTATTTT.

This clonotype has a handful of counts. The chain has TRBV27 and TRBJ1-1; tentatively, D is TRBD1 (5 bases). The length of the CDR3 is 15 residues. V lost 5 bases and J lost 1, with 14 bases in between. Germline V gene sequence: CDR1 MNHEY, CDR2 SMNVEV (reference sequence). The CDR3 DNA is TGTGCCAGCAGTCCCAGGGCTCCTCCGAACACTGAAGCTTTCTTT. Protein product: CASSPRAPPNTEAFF.

This clonotype was counted a few times. CDR3 sequence reads: CASSLMPPFEAFF. In DNA form, the CDR3 reads TGTGCCAGCAGCTTAATGCCTCCATTTGAAGCTTTCTTT. The chain is built from TRBV7-2 and TRBJ1-1; D ambiguous. In germline, CDR1 is SGHTA, CDR2 FQGNSA. The CDR3 is 13 residues long. Trimming took 2 bases from V and 7 from J, leaving 11 bases between them.

CDR3 DNA: TGTGCCAGCAGCCCAGCTAGAGGACAGTTGGATAATGAAAAACTGTTTTTT. Protein sequence: CASSPARGQLDNEKLFF. V and J are TRBV7-6 and TRBJ1-4; perhaps TRBD1 as D (6 bases). Between the trimmed V and J ends, which lost 5 bases and 4 bases, there was a span of 20 bases. CDR1 is SGHVS, CDR2 FNYEAQ, per germline. The CDR3 has 17 amino acids.

This clonotype was observed a handful of times. The chain couples TRBV6-2 or TRBV6-3 to TRBJ2-5, with TRBD2 matching over 10 bases. CDR1 and CDR2 (germline): MNHEY, SVGEGT. This CDR3 comprises 14 residues. V shed 5 bases, J shed 5 bases, and the junction held 5 bases outside the gene matches. CDR3 residues: CASSPGLARETQYF. The CDR3 DNA reads TGTGCCAGCAGTCCGGGACTAGCGAGGGAGACCCAGTACTTC.

CDR3 sequence reads: CASSLGPFDEQYF. CDR3 nucleotides: TGTGCCAGCAGTTTAGGGCCCTTCGACGAGCAGTACTTC. V usage is TRBV27 and J usage is TRBJ2-7; no clear D gene. V was trimmed by 2 bases and J by 5 bases, leaving 10 bases between them. The length of the CDR3 is 13 residues. CDR1 is MNHEY and CDR2 is SMNVEV in the germline V gene (reference sequence).